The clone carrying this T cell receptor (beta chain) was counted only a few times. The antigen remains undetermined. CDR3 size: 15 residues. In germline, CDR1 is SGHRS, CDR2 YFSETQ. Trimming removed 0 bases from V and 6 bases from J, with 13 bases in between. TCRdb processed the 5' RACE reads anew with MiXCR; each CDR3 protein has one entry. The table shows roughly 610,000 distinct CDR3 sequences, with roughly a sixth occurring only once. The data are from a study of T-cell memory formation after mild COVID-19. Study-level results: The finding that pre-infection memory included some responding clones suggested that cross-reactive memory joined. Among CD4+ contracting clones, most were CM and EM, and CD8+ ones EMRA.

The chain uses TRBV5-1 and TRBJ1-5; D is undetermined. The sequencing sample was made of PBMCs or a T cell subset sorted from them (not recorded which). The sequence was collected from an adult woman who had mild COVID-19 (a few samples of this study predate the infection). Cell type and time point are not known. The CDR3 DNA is TGCGCCAGCAGCTTGGATGCAGGTGGTGGTCAGCCCCAGCATTTT. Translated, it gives CASSLDAGGGQPQHF.